These T cell receptor beta chains were read from a single sample in a study of cytomegalovirus exposure and HLA in healthy donors. The protocol was immunoSEQ multiplex PCR, while the TCRdb copy is restricted to in-frame clones and leaves out a portion. Of about 120,000 clones listed, around 78% are singletons. Sequences were obtained from PBMCs. The source is a woman aged 25 to 39 in good health and CMV-seropositive. The CDR3 runs from the conserved cysteine through the conserved F or W. A D gene is named only where the DNA matches it firmly. Clone size is shown for a subset of rows, as once, few, many or a class of expanded clone.

TRBJ2-1 | TRBV28 | . | . | CASSTPSTGPNEQFF | TGTGCCAGCAGTACACCCTCTACAGGGCCCAATGAGCAGTTCTTC
TRBJ2-3 | TRBV11-2 | . | . | CASSPQTSTDTQYF | TGTGCCAGCAGCCCACAGACAAGCACAGATACGCAGTATTTT
TRBJ2-4 | TRBV10-3 | . | TRBD1 | CAIRKQGDDKNIQYF | TGTGCCATCAGGAAACAGGGGGATGACAAAAACATTCAGTACTTC
TRBJ2-4 | TRBV6-6 | . | . | CASRTQGNIQYF | TGTGCCAGCAGGACACAGGGAAACATTCAGTACTTC
TRBJ2-1 | TRBV7-2 | . | TRBD2 | CASSSRLAGDDEQFF | TGTGCCAGCAGCTCGCGACTAGCGGGGGACGATGAGCAGTTCTTC
TRBJ2-7 | TRBV25-1 | once | . | CASSEVGDPYEQYF | TGTGCCAGCAGTGAAGTCGGAGACCCCTACGAGCAGTACTTC
TRBJ1-5 | TRBV7-2 | . | . | CASSRGGTQPQHF | TGTGCCAGCAGCAGGGGGGGTACTCAGCCCCAGCATTTT
TRBJ1-2 | TRBV6-1 | . | . | CASGQAGYYGYTF | TGTGCCAGCGGTCAGGCAGGCTACTATGGCTACACCTTC
TRBJ1-1 | TRBV11-3 | . | . | CASSQYRNRENTEAFF | TGTGCCAGCAGCCAATATCGTAACAGGGAGAACACTGAAGCTTTCTTT
TRBJ2-7 | TRBV5-1 | few | TRBD1 | CASSEKTGGRDEQYF | TGCGCCAGCAGCGAAAAGACAGGGGGCAGGGACGAGCAGTACTTC
TRBJ1-1 | TRBV6-1 | . | . | CASYTHGRANTEAFF | TGTGCCAGCTATACTCACGGGAGGGCGAACACTGAAGCTTTCTTT
TRBJ2-3 | TRBV27 | . | . | CASTIQGGGGNTQYF | TGTGCCAGCACAATCCAGGGAGGGGGTGGGAATACGCAGTATTTT
TRBJ1-5 | TRBV6-1 | . | TRBD1 | CASSGLRTGGNQPQHF | TGTGCCAGCAGTGGGCTCCGGACAGGGGGAAATCAGCCCCAGCATTTT
TRBJ1-4 | TRBV7-2 | . | TRBD1 | CASSSPGGSGKLFF | TGTGCCAGCAGCTCACCAGGGGGATCGGGAAAACTGTTTTTT
TRBJ1-6 | TRBV28 | . | TRBD1 | CASRGAQGAGSPLHF | TGTGCCAGCAGGGGAGCGCAGGGGGCAGGTTCACCCCTCCACTTT
TRBJ1-6 | TRBV6-1 | many | . | CASSGPGVRSPLHF | TGTGCCAGCAGTGGCCCGGGGGTAAGGTCACCCCTCCACTTT
TRBJ2-5 | TRBV2 | . | . | CASSEETQYF | TGTGCCAGCAGCGAAGAGACCCAGTACTTC
TRBJ2-7 | TRBV5-1 | few | . | CASSVWDTTGEQYF | TGCGCCAGCAGCGTCTGGGACACCACGGGGGAGCAGTACTTC
TRBJ1-3 | TRBV4-3 | . | . | CASSQVVRGNTIYF | TGCGCCAGCAGCCAAGTGGTCAGGGGAAACACCATATATTTT
TRBJ2-3 | TRBV7-9 | . | . | CASSLGTLGATDTQYF | TGTGCCAGCAGCCTCGGGACTCTTGGGGCCACAGATACGCAGTATTTT
TRBJ2-2 | TRBV5-6 | . | TRBD2 | CASSFIISGEAGELFF | TGTGCCAGCAGCTTCATCATTAGCGGGGAGGCCGGGGAGCTGTTTTTT
TRBJ2-2 | TRBV29-1 | few | . | CSVVRGSGGELFF | TGCAGCGTTGTGCGCGGGTCGGGCGGGGAGCTGTTTTTT
TRBJ2-2 | TRBV2 | . | . | CAANKNTGELFF | TGTGCCGCAAACAAGAACACCGGGGAGCTGTTTTTT
TRBJ1-3 | TRBV10-3 | once | . | CAIRGANSGNTIYF | TGTGCCATCAGGGGGGCCAACTCTGGAAACACCATATATTTT
TRBJ1-2 | TRBV5-4 | once | TRBD1 | CASSPPTGYSYGYTF | TGTGCCAGCAGCCCCCCGACAGGGTACAGCTATGGCTACACCTTC
TRBJ1-5 | TRBV6-6 | once | . | CASTFEVNQPQHF | TGTGCCAGCACTTTCGAGGTGAATCAGCCCCAGCATTTT
TRBJ1-3 | TRBV4-3 | . | . | CASSQEYSGNTIYF | TGCGCCAGCAGCCAAGAATACTCTGGAAACACCATATATTTT
TRBJ1-2 | TRBV5-1 | . | . | CASRGIQNYGYTF | TGCGCCAGCAGGGGCATTCAAAACTATGGCTACACCTTC
TRBJ2-1 | TRBV7-9 | once | . | CASSLRRGSSYNEQFF | TGTGCCAGCAGCTTACGACGGGGAAGCTCCTACAATGAGCAGTTCTTC
TRBJ2-2 | TRBV7-7 | . | TRBD1 | CASRGQANTGELFF | TGTGCCAGCCGAGGACAGGCGAACACCGGGGAGCTGTTTTTT
TRBJ2-3 | TRBV2 | . | . | CASSSRDSASTDTQYF | TGTGCCAGCAGTTCCCGGGACTCAGCTAGCACAGATACGCAGTATTTT
TRBJ1-2 | TRBV2 | . | TRBD1 | CASTRTGVNGYTF | TGTGCCAGCACCCGGACAGGGGTGAATGGCTACACCTTC
TRBJ1-6 | TRBV7-9 | . | . | CASSGGKGVSYNSPLHF | TGTGCCAGCAGCGGGGGCAAGGGGGTCTCCTATAATTCACCCCTCCACTTT
TRBJ2-1 | TRBV10-1 | . | TRBD2 | CANPNDGGTQITYNEQFF | TGCGCCAACCCCAATGACGGGGGGACTCAAATAACTTACAATGAGCAGTTCTTC
TRBJ2-7 | TRBV6-1 | . | . | CASSGLQGYEQYF | TGTGCCAGCAGTGGCCTACAGGGTTACGAGCAGTACTTC
TRBJ1-2 | TRBV6-5 | . | TRBD1 | CASRLQGDYGYTF | TGTGCCAGCAGACTTCAGGGGGACTATGGCTACACCTTC
TRBJ2-1 | TRBV4-3 | . | . | CASSRGLGYNEQFF | TGCGCCAGCAGCCGGGGACTCGGGTACAATGAGCAGTTCTTC
TRBJ2-7 | TRBV7-9 | . | TRBD2 | CASSQAGGAYEQYF | TGTGCCAGCAGCCAAGCGGGGGGGGCCTACGAGCAGTACTTC
TRBJ2-3 | TRBV7-2 | few | TRBD2 | CASRNRGDPDTQYF | TGTGCCAGCAGGAACCGGGGGGATCCAGATACGCAGTATTTT
TRBJ2-2 | TRBV4-1 | once | . | CASSQDHENGAPNTGELFF | TGCGCCAGCAGCCAAGATCACGAGAACGGAGCTCCGAACACCGGGGAGCTGTTTTTT
TRBJ2-1 | TRBV9 | . | TRBD2 | CASSVSSGSYNEQFF | TGTGCCAGCAGCGTAAGTAGCGGGTCATACAATGAGCAGTTCTTC
TRBJ2-7 | TRBV7-2 | . | . | CASSPREGSEQYF | TGTGCCAGCAGCCCGAGAGAGGGTTCCGAGCAGTACTTC